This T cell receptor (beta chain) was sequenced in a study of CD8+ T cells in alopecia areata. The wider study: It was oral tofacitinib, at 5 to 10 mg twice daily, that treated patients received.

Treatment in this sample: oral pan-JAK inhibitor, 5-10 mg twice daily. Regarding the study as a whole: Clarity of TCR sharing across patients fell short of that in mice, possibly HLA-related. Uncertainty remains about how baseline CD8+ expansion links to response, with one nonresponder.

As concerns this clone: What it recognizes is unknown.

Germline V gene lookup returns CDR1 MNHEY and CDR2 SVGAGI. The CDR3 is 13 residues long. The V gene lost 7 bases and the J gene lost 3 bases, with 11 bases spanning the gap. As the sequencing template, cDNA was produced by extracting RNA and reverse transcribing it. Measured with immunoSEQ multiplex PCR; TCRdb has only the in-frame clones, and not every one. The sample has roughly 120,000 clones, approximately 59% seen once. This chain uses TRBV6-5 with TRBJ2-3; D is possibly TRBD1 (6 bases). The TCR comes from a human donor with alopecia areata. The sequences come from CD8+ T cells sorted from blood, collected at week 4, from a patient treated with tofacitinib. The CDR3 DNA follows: TGTGCCAGCACTGGGCAGGGGACAGATACGCAGTATTTT. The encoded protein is CASTGQGTDTQYF.